This T cell receptor (beta chain) was sequenced in a study of T cell changes during pregnancy in multiple sclerosis (dated by TCRdb to between 2018 and 2021). Study-level background: The study examined how the T cell repertoire changed over the course of pregnancy in women with multiple sclerosis.

Library creation used the immunoSEQ multiplex PCR assay. Sourced from immuneACCESS, this table was stored by TCRdb with only in-frame sequences that have V and J called. A share of the clones is absent; for the studies checked, an unresolved V gene accounts for under half, and the remainder has no known explanation. For this sample the table gives around 57,000 clones, of which approximately 90% were detected only once. The ten top clones hold 0.89% of the sample. Of note for this clone: Its antigen remains unidentified. Per-nucleotide qualities are absent, and no much larger clonotype sits a single base away.

The starting material was peripheral blood, obtained in the first trimester of pregnancy. The sequence came from a female donor in good health, enrolled as a control in a pregnancy study.

The DNA sequence follows: TGTGCCAGCAGCGTACAACAGGGAAATCTTCCCTACTTC. Its translation reads: CASSVQQGNLPYF. The chain employs TRBV11-3 and TRBJ2-7; perhaps TRBD1 is the D gene, with 6 bases matching. For CDR1 and CDR2, the germline V gene lists SGHNT and YENEEA. From the cysteine through the phenylalanine, the CDR3 covers 13 amino acids. Just CDR3 DNA is preserved here, 39 bases in frame from base 1. V is shortened by 5 bases, J by 13 bases, and the region joining them spans 21 bases. When the CDR3 is completed using the reference TRBV11-3 and TRBJ2-7 genes on either side, the full variable domain is EAGVVQSPRYKIIEKKQPVAFWCNPISGHNTLYWYLQNLGQGPELLIRYENEEAVDDSQLPKDRFSAERLKGVDSTLKIQPAELGDSAVYLCASSVQQGNLPYFGPGTRLTVT.